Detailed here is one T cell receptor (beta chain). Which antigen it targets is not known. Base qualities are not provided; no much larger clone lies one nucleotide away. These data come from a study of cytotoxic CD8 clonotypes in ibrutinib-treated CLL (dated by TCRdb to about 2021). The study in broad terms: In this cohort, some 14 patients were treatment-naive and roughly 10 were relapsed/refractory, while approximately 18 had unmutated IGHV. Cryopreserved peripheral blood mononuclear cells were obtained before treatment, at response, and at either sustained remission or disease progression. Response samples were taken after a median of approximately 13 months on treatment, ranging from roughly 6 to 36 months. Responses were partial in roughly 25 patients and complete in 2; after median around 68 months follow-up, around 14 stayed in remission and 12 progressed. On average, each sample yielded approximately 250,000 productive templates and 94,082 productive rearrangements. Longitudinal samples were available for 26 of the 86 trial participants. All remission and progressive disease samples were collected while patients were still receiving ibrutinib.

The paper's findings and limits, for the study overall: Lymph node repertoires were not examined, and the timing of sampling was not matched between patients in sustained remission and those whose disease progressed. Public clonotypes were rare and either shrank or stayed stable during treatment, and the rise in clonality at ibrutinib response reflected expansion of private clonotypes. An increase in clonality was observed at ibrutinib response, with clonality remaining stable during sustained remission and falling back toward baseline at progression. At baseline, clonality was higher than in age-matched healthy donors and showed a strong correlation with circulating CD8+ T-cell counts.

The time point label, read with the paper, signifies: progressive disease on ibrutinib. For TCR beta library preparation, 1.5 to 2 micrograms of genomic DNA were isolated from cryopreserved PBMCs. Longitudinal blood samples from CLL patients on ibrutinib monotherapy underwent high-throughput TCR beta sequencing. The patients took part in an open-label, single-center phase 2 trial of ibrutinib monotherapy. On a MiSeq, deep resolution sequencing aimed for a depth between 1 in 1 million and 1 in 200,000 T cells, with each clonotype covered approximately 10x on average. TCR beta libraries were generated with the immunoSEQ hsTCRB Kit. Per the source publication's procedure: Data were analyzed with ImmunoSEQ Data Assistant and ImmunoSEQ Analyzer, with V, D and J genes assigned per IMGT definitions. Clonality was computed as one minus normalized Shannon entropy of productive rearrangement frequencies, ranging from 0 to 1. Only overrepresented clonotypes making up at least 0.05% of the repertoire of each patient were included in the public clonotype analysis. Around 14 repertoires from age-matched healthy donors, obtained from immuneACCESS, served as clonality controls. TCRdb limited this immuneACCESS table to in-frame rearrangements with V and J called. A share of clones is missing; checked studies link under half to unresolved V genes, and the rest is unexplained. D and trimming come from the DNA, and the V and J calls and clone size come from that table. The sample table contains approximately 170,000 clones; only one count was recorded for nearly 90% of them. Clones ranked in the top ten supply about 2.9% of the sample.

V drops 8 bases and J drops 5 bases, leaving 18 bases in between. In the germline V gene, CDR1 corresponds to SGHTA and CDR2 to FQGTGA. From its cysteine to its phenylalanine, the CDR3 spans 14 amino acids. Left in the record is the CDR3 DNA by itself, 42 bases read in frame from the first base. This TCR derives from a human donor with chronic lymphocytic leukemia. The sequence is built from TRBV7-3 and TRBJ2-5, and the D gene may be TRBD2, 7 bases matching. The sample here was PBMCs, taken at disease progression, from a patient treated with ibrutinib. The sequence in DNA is TGTGCCAGCGCCGCGGGGGCGGGAGACGAGACCCAGTACTTC. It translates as CASAAGAGDETQYF.